This T cell receptor beta chain comes out of a study of blood T cell repertoires in COVID-19. Overall study context: Both acute and convalescent COVID-19 samples were obtained from the United States, Italy and Spain. From T cells, B-cell-depleted T cells, or PBMCs came the material, which was cDNA or gDNA.

V lost 1 base and J lost 2, with 10 bases in between. The germline V gene encodes CDR1 SGHRS and CDR2 YFSETQ. CDR3 size: 14 residues. Original analysis: The authors estimated nucleated cell counts from reference gene primer amplification. Here immunoSEQ multiplex PCR was the method, and the copy in TCRdb shows in-frame clones only, minus some. The V and J calls and clone size are taken from that table; D and trimming were inferred from the DNA. The sample comprises fewer than 200,000 clones, roughly 72% of which are singletons, and 3.5% to 4.5% rests with the top ten. This TCR was recovered from a woman older than 75 with acute or convalescent COVID-19. Material: peripheral blood. The genes are TRBV5-1 and TRBJ2-7, with D possibly being TRBD2 (6 bases). CDR3: CASSLSGGTYEQYF. CDR3 coding DNA: TGCGCCAGCAGCTTGTCAGGCGGGACCTACGAGCAGTACTTC. Full variable domain (missing parts from reference TRBV5-1 and TRBJ2-7): KAGVTQTPRYLIKTRGQQVTLSCSPISGHRSVSWYQQTPGQGLQFLFEYFSETQRNKGNFPGRFSGRQFSNSRSEMNVSTLELGDSALYLCASSLSGGTYEQYFGPGTRLTVT.